This T cell receptor (beta chain) was recorded in a study of blood T cells in healthy people across ages (dated by TCRdb to 2013 to 2016). Background on the whole study: In model experiments, roughly one uniquely barcoded TCR beta cDNA molecule per two T cells was captured by template switching. Using deep sequencing normalized with unique cDNA molecular identifiers, the study measured how TCR beta repertoire diversity changes with age. Donors were grouped into four age groups: young (average approximately 16 years), middle-aged (less than 40), aged (around 60) and long-lived (approximately 81). To avoid experimental bias, donors of different ages were randomly spread across the sequencing lanes. Two additional independent replicas of 1 million unique cDNA reads from the same blood draw were analyzed for two donors (one aged 18 to 29 and one aged 80 or older). What the authors observed across the whole study: As age increased, observed TCR beta diversity per million T cells dropped in a roughly linear way, and a significant reduction was already evident by age 40. Estimates of total diversity based on one million sequenced T cells were considered lower bounds and underestimates. The percentage of naive T cells measured by flow cytometry correlated strongly with observed TCR beta diversity. Compared with the aged group, the long-lived group had more naive CD4+ T cells, fewer expanded clones and increased TCR diversity, a pattern suggesting age selection. Because donor CMV infection status was unknown, age-related changes in expanded clonotypes were potentially confounded. Since profiling was done on bulk unsorted PBMCs, naive and antigen-experienced compartments could not be conclusively compared.

For this clonotype: The target of this receptor is not known. The record has no base qualities; no much larger clone is one base away.

The 39 donors, aged about 6 to 95 years, were systemically healthy Caucasian individuals from Russia. Ten milliliters of peripheral blood were drawn from each donor into EDTA-treated Vacutainer tubes. Ficoll-Paque density-gradient centrifugation was used to isolate PBMCs, with at least 6 million per sample. Trizol reagent was used to extract total RNA from the PBMCs, yielding at least 5 micrograms per sample. For every donor, an aliquot of PBMCs went through flow cytometry to measure the percentages of naive CD45RAhigh/CD27high T cells. Preparation of the library involved 5' RACE. Sequencing relied on an Illumina HiSeq 2500. A second PCR of roughly 7 to 11 cycles was run with a J-beta primer mix and a sample-barcoded 5' primer. A template-switch 5' adaptor carrying 12 random nucleotides introduced a unique molecular identifier onto each TCR beta cDNA molecule. At least 2.5 million CDR3-containing paired-end reads were obtained from each sample. First-strand cDNA was synthesized from all RNA with the Mint cDNA synthesis kit, primed by a TRBC-specific oligonucleotide. Following uracil-DNA glycosylase treatment, all cDNA underwent a first 18-cycle PCR with the universal primers M1SS and BC2_uni_R. As for how the authors treated the data: For normalization, 1 million high-quality reads were randomly selected from each sample, with every read carrying a distinct molecular identifier. Instead of being binned into consensus sequences, reads that shared molecular identifiers were thrown out. MiTCR, with a Q25 quality threshold and the strictest error-elimination algorithm, was used for CDR3 identification, clonotype clustering and error correction. A nonparametric unseen species model with Euler transformation was used to estimate lower-bound total TCR beta diversity. TCRdb reprocessing: public reads trimmed at Q25 with fastp, clones called with MiXCR, in-frame beta chains kept. Every entry covers one CDR3 protein and lists the most common genes and DNA from its rows. These V and J calls rely on TCRdb rather than the paper's analysis. The sample includes over 1,300,000 distinct CDR3 sequences, with approximately 59% observed a single time. The leading ten clones occupy 5.5% to 8% of the sample.

CDR1 and CDR2, per the germline V gene (reference sequence), are LNHNV and YYDKDF. The CDR3 measures 12 amino acids from cysteine to phenylalanine. CDR3 DNA only is kept here, 36 bases in frame from base 1. V loses 8 bases, J loses 9 bases, and the germline ends lie 14 bases apart. This sequence was found in a man younger than 35 in good health. The specimen was blood. The sequence joins TRBV15 to TRBJ2-1, with TRBD2 tentatively as D gene (5 bases match). The CDR3 protein: CATEGLGGEQFF. The bases are TGTGCCACCGAGGGATTAGGCGGTGAGCAGTTCTTC.